These T cell receptor beta chains were read from a single sample in a study of cytomegalovirus exposure and HLA in healthy donors. The assay was immunoSEQ multiplex PCR, and TCRdb's table has in-frame clones only and misses some. This table holds 97,000 or so clones, around 67% found once. The sequencing input was PBMCs. The receptors were gathered from a man in his forties or fifties in good health and CMV-seronegative. The conserved cysteine and the conserved F or W are not part of the CDR3 here. Each record gives: V gene, clone size, J gene, CDR3 protein. Clone size, where shown, is once, few, many, or a class for clones that have expanded.

v_gene: TRBV28
abundance: -
j_gene: TRBJ2-5
CDR3aa: ASRNSGLARSWETQY

v_gene: TRBV6-5
abundance: -
j_gene: TRBJ2-5
CDR3aa: ASSYLAGGETQY

v_gene: TRBV14
abundance: -
j_gene: TRBJ2-5
CDR3aa: ASSRTGAKPGTQY

v_gene: TRBV19
abundance: once
j_gene: TRBJ1-1
CDR3aa: ASSAPPLGVKATEAF

v_gene: TRBV6-5
abundance: -
j_gene: TRBJ1-5
CDR3aa: ATQPRVYSNQPQH

v_gene: TRBV5-4
abundance: -
j_gene: TRBJ2-7
CDR3aa: ARLDREPYEQY

v_gene: TRBV28
abundance: -
j_gene: TRBJ2-5
CDR3aa: ASSQTGDEYQETQY

v_gene: TRBV5-4
abundance: -
j_gene: TRBJ2-3
CDR3aa: AQGRGGKDTQY

v_gene: TRBV6-5
abundance: -
j_gene: TRBJ2-2
CDR3aa: ASRGTGLTGELF

v_gene: TRBV7-9
abundance: -
j_gene: TRBJ2-2
CDR3aa: ASSPRKPGDTGELF

v_gene: TRBV28
abundance: -
j_gene: TRBJ2-1
CDR3aa: ASSSFSGGDPYNEQF

v_gene: TRBV9
abundance: -
j_gene: TRBJ1-1
CDR3aa: ASSVASVNTEAF

v_gene: TRBV10-3
abundance: -
j_gene: TRBJ1-2
CDR3aa: AISQKRDREYGYT

v_gene: TRBV5-1
abundance: once
j_gene: TRBJ1-5
CDR3aa: ASSPGQGANQPQH

v_gene: TRBV9
abundance: -
j_gene: TRBJ1-1
CDR3aa: ASSVDRGNTEAF

v_gene: TRBV7-9
abundance: few
j_gene: TRBJ1-4
CDR3aa: ASSSPPGQGLSEKLF

v_gene: TRBV7-9
abundance: few
j_gene: TRBJ1-3
CDR3aa: ASSLVGAGGASGNTIY

v_gene: TRBV9
abundance: once
j_gene: TRBJ1-1
CDR3aa: ASSAGRGGAF

v_gene: TRBV28
abundance: once
j_gene: TRBJ1-5
CDR3aa: ASSFPQGFNQPQH

v_gene: TRBV4-2
abundance: few
j_gene: TRBJ2-2
CDR3aa: ASSQDPGTDISLNTGELF

v_gene: TRBV11-2
abundance: -
j_gene: TRBJ1-1
CDR3aa: ASSIFAGTEAF

v_gene: TRBV29-1
abundance: -
j_gene: TRBJ2-1
CDR3aa: SVNKRIWGDRGIDEQF

v_gene: TRBV5-1
abundance: -
j_gene: TRBJ2-5
CDR3aa: ASRLPGLAAAETQY

v_gene: TRBV6-1
abundance: -
j_gene: TRBJ1-5
CDR3aa: ASVGGNQPQH

v_gene: TRBV7-9
abundance: -
j_gene: TRBJ2-7
CDR3aa: ASSPDRSSYEQY

v_gene: TRBV4-3
abundance: -
j_gene: -
CDR3aa: ASSRSLPGLAGPSFYEQY

v_gene: TRBV10-2
abundance: -
j_gene: TRBJ2-5
CDR3aa: ASKPGLAGTETQY

v_gene: TRBV11-2
abundance: -
j_gene: TRBJ2-1
CDR3aa: ASSLAGEIYNEQF

v_gene: TRBV15
abundance: -
j_gene: TRBJ2-3
CDR3aa: ATSRDSGASGGARTDTQY

v_gene: TRBV4-2
abundance: -
j_gene: TRBJ2-7
CDR3aa: ASSQEASGPYEQY

v_gene: TRBV6-5
abundance: -
j_gene: TRBJ1-1
CDR3aa: ASSYLGQGAGEAF

v_gene: TRBV6-1
abundance: -
j_gene: -
CDR3aa: ASRYRGGNEQY

v_gene: TRBV5-6
abundance: -
j_gene: TRBJ1-5
CDR3aa: ASSLGSRNYQPQH

v_gene: TRBV4-1
abundance: -
j_gene: TRBJ2-7
CDR3aa: ASSQEMVTVSSYEQY

v_gene: TRBV6-5
abundance: -
j_gene: TRBJ2-3
CDR3aa: ASSYYQGADTQY

v_gene: TRBV6-6
abundance: medium-sized
j_gene: TRBJ2-1
CDR3aa: ASSSFASEQF

v_gene: TRBV10-3
abundance: -
j_gene: TRBJ1-1
CDR3aa: AIRGDRATEAF

v_gene: TRBV6-5
abundance: -
j_gene: TRBJ2-1
CDR3aa: ASSSSWGLTSNEQF

v_gene: TRBV9
abundance: few
j_gene: TRBJ2-7
CDR3aa: ASSPWDTTFGEQY

v_gene: TRBV9
abundance: -
j_gene: TRBJ1-2
CDR3aa: ASSGWGGLL

v_gene: TRBV27
abundance: once
j_gene: TRBJ2-7
CDR3aa: ASSWGTSGTSEQY

v_gene: TRBV6-6
abundance: -
j_gene: TRBJ2-7
CDR3aa: ASSYFGDEQY

v_gene: TRBV13
abundance: -
j_gene: TRBJ2-7
CDR3aa: ASSKSGLAADYEQY

v_gene: TRBV6-1
abundance: few
j_gene: TRBJ2-5
CDR3aa: ASSPGETQY

v_gene: TRBV5-4
abundance: once
j_gene: TRBJ2-4
CDR3aa: ASSVLAGGLNIQY

v_gene: TRBV27
abundance: few
j_gene: TRBJ2-7
CDR3aa: ASALAGSYEQY

v_gene: TRBV6-6
abundance: -
j_gene: TRBJ1-1
CDR3aa: ASSYNRDLNTEAF

v_gene: TRBV5-1
abundance: -
j_gene: TRBJ2-7
CDR3aa: ASSFSGGTGGVVY

v_gene: TRBV4-1
abundance: few
j_gene: TRBJ1-6
CDR3aa: ASSQFPAGRDSYNSPLH

v_gene: TRBV7-2
abundance: -
j_gene: TRBJ1-2
CDR3aa: ASSSFWSGYT

v_gene: TRBV29-1
abundance: once
j_gene: TRBJ1-1
CDR3aa: SVGGVNTEAF

v_gene: TRBV10-1
abundance: -
j_gene: TRBJ2-7
CDR3aa: ASSAGPPSSYEQY

v_gene: TRBV11-2
abundance: -
j_gene: TRBJ2-5
CDR3aa: ASSLVGQGGETQY